Here is one T cell receptor (beta chain) with its context. Antigen: not known. The protocol was immunoSEQ multiplex PCR, while the TCRdb copy is restricted to in-frame clones and leaves out a portion. This repertoire shows some 88,000 clones, roughly 92% found once; its top ten account for approximately 4.8%. Germline-derived CDR1 and CDR2 are SGHVS and FNYEAQ. Trimming removed 2 bases from V and 2 bases from J, with 12 bases in between. The CDR3 consists of 15 residues. These data originate in a study of Tregs in tolerant kidney transplant recipients. Regarding the study as a whole: The most relevant donor-specific Treg TCRbeta repertoire apparently came from expansion with activated donor B cells.

Unstimulated regulatory T cells (CD4+CD25+CD127-), CD4+CD25- non-regulatory cells, CD4 and CD8 cells were FACS-sorted from thawed PBMCs. The receptor was isolated from a human donor in good health. V is TRBV7-6 and J is TRBJ1-1, with D unresolved. Sequencing was carried out using CD8+ T cells from blood. The CDR3 region is CASSLSSRHNTEAFF. The CDR3 nucleotides read TGTGCCAGCAGCTTAAGCTCGAGACATAACACTGAAGCTTTCTTT.